These T cell receptor beta chains were read from a single sample in a study of type 1 and type 2 diabetes patients. TCRdb used MiXCR to reprocess the multiplex PCR reads, holding one entry per CDR3 protein. The sample has about 270,000 distinct CDR3 sequences; 47% are singletons. Sequenced sample: peripheral blood mononuclear cells (PBMCs). The receptors stem from a man aged 18 to 30 with type 2 diabetes. Both conserved end residues are part of each CDR3. D genes are given only for firm matches. Size is omitted from some rows. Given values are once, few, many or a class for expanded clones.

.	TRBV30	TRBJ1-4	16	.	CAWSVLFGTASEKLVF	TGTGCCTGGAGTGTACTTTTCGGGACCGCGAGCGAAAAACTGGTTTTT
.	TRBV24-1	TRBJ2-1	16	.	CATSDLSAGLNNEQFF	TGTGCCACCAGTGATCTCTCAGCGGGCCTAAACAATGAGCAGTTCTTC
few	TRBV6-5	TRBJ1-1	12	.	CASSTGSNEAFF	TGTGCCAGCAGCACAGGATCTAATGAAGCTTTCTTT
.	TRBV19	TRBJ2-1	13	TRBD1	CASTLGQYNEQFF	TGTGCCAGTACCCTGGGACAGTACAATGAGCAGTTCTTC
many	TRBV10-1	TRBJ1-1	14	.	CASRPQGKDGEAFF	TGCGCCAGCAGACCACAGGGTAAGGACGGTGAAGCTTTCTTT
.	TRBV12-3/TRBV12-4	TRBJ1-2	13	.	CASRVSTAYGYTF	TGTGCCAGCAGAGTTTCGACGGCCTATGGCTACACCTTC
.	TRBV7-9	TRBJ1-5	14	.	CASSLGLGDKPQHF	TGTGCCAGCAGTTTAGGGCTGGGAGATAAGCCCCAGCATTTT
.	TRBV7-9	TRBJ2-7	17	TRBD1	CASSSFNTGTGAYEQYF	TGTGCCAGCAGCTCCTTTAATACCGGGACAGGGGCCTACGAGCAGTACTTC
.	TRBV4-1	TRBJ2-7	15	TRBD1	CASSQVPGQGIEQYF	TGCGCCAGCAGCCAAGTCCCGGGACAGGGCATCGAGCAGTACTTC
many	TRBV14	TRBJ2-7	15	.	CASSLRGYEAYEQYF	TGTGCCAGCAGCCTCCGAGGGTACGAAGCCTACGAGCAGTACTTC
.	TRBV20-1	TRBJ1-4	13	.	CSARGQPNEKLFF	TGCAGTGCCCGCGGACAGCCAAATGAAAAACTGTTTTTT
many	TRBV12-5	TRBJ2-5	14	.	CASGSRPLEETQYF	TGTGCTAGTGGTTCCCGACCACTCGAAGAGACCCAGTACTTC
.	TRBV24-1	TRBJ2-7	14	.	CATSGGVPSHEQYF	TGTGCCACCAGTGGAGGAGTTCCATCCCACGAGCAGTACTTC
once	TRBV14	TRBJ2-7	15	TRBD1	CASSNPRDRGYEQYF	TGTGCCAGCAGCAATCCACGGGACAGGGGCTACGAGCAGTACTTC
.	TRBV28	TRBJ1-2	15	.	CASSPITAVDYGYTF	TGTGCCAGCAGTCCCATCACGGCAGTTGACTATGGCTACACCTTC
.	TRBV5-1	TRBJ2-7	14	.	CASSFKESSYEQYF	TGTGCCAGCAGCTTCAAAGAGAGCTCCTACGAGCAGTACTTC
few	TRBV5-1	TRBJ2-1	14	TRBD2	CASSLLGEGNEQFF	TGCGCCAGCAGCTTGTTAGGGGAGGGGAATGAGCAGTTCTTC
.	TRBV4-3	TRBJ1-1	13	.	CASSQEFARGAFF	TGCGCCAGCAGCCAAGAATTCGCACGGGGAGCTTTCTTT
few	TRBV29-1	TRBJ2-5	10	.	CSGVRETQYF	TGCAGCGGGGTTAGGGAGACCCAGTACTTC
.	TRBV12-3/TRBV12-4	TRBJ2-1	16	.	CASSPPLATLYNEQFF	TGTGCCAGCAGTCCCCCCCTGGCGACACTTTACAATGAGCAGTTCTTC